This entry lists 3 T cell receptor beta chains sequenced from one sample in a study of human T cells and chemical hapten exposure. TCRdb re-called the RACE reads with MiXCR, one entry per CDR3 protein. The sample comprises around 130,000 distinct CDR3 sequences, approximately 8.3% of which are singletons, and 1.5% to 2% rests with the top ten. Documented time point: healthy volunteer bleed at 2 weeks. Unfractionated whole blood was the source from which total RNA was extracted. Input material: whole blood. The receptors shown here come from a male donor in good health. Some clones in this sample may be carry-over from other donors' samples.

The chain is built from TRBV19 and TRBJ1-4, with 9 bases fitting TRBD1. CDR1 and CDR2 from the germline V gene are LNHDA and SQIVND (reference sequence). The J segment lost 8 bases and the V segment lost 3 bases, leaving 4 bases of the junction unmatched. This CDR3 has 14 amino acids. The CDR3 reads CASSMGTGREKLFF. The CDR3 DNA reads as TGTGCCAGTAGTATGGGGACAGGGAGAGAAAAACTGTTTTTT.

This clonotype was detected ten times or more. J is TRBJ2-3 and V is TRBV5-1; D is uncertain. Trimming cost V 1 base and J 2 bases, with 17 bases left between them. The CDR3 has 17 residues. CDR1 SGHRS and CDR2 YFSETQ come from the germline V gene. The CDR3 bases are TGCGCCAGCAGCTTGCGGCCCTGGCAGGAGTACACAGATACGCAGTATTTT. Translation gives CASSLRPWQEYTDTQYF.

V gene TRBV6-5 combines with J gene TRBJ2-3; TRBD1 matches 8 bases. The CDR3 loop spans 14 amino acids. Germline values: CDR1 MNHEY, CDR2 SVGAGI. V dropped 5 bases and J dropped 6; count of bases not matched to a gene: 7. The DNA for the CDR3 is TGTGCCAGCAGTCAGACAGGGGTTCTTGATACGCAGTATTTT. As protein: CASSQTGVLDTQYF.